This entry lists 28 T cell receptor beta chains sequenced from one sample in a study of blood T cell repertoires in COVID-19. TCRdb keeps only in-frame clones here, not all; method: immunoSEQ multiplex PCR. The table lists roughly 200,000 clones, around 90% of them singletons. The sequencing input was PBMCs or T cells enriched from blood (not recorded which). The receptor set was obtained from a man younger than 40 who had recovered from COVID-19.

The V and J genes are TRBV28 and TRBJ1-2, with 8 bases lining up with TRBD1. V dropped 9 bases and J dropped 7; count of bases not matched to a gene: 7. Germline V CDR1 and CDR2: MDHEN, SYDVKM. This CDR3 comprises 12 residues. CDR3 in amino acids: CASGRDRGGYTF. CDR3 bases: TGTGCCAGTGGTCGCGACAGGGGTGGCTACACCTTC.

The chain employs TRBV4-1 and TRBJ2-1; D ambiguous. With 2 bases removed from V and 0 bases from J, the gap between germline ends came to 5 bases. CDR1 and CDR2 (germline): MGHRA, YSYEKL. CDR3 length: 14 residues. CDR3 DNA: TGCGCCAGCAGCCAACAGGCCTCCTACAATGAGCAGTTCTTC. This sequence encodes CASSQQASYNEQFF.

This clone was counted between two and nine times. The rearrangement uses TRBV5-1 and TRBJ1-1; 11 positions match TRBD1. V was clipped by 4 bases and J by 5 bases; unmatched bases: 4. The CDR3 has 14 residues. Germline V gene data show CDR1 as SGHRS and CDR2 as YFSETQ. CDR3 in DNA: TGCGCCAGCAGCGCAGGACAGGGGGCAACTGAAGCTTTCTTT. Protein sequence: CASSAGQGATEAFF.

J is TRBJ2-5 and V is TRBV19; the D gene is possibly TRBD1 (7 bases). Germline CDR1 LNHDA, CDR2 SQIVND (reference sequence). V dropped 5 bases and J dropped 5 bases, with 12 bases sitting between them. The length of the CDR3 is 13 residues. The CDR3 is CASSGGGMETQYF. The CDR3 DNA is TGTGCCAGTAGTGGAGGGGGCATGGAGACCCAGTACTTC.

The chain recombines TRBV18 with TRBJ1-2, with unresolved D. Trimming took 2 bases from V and 5 from J, leaving 9 bases between them. The CDR3 extends over 13 amino acids. The germline CDR1 and CDR2 sequences are KGHSH and LQKENI. The CDR3 region is CASSPSSSYGYTF. CDR3 DNA: TGTGCCAGCTCACCAAGCTCCTCGTATGGCTACACCTTC.

This sequence joins TRBV4-1 and TRBJ2-1; 12 bases fit TRBD2. The CDR3 length is 17 residues. V shed 1 base and J 4 bases; nucleotides not matched to a gene: 5. Per germline, CDR1 MGHRA and CDR2 YSYEKL. CDR3 coding DNA: TGCGCCAGCAGCCAAGGGGGACTAGCGGGCGTGTACAATGAGCAGTTCTTC. Translation gives CASSQGGLAGVYNEQFF.

This sequence joins TRBV25-1 and TRBJ2-2; D is unclear. The CDR3 length is 15 residues. Between the trimmed V and J ends, which lost 2 bases and 3 bases, there was a span of 10 bases. Germline CDR1 is MGHDK and CDR2 is SYGVNS. CDR3 sequence: CASSETGWDTGELFF. The CDR3 DNA reads TGTGCCAGCAGTGAAACCGGGTGGGACACCGGGGAGCTGTTTTTT.

The chain carries TRBV10-2 and TRBJ2-1, with 12 bases fitting TRBD2. Germline V gene sequence: CDR1 WSHSY, CDR2 SAAADI. V lost 8 bases and J lost 6; bases outside the gene matches: 20. The CDR3 totals 19 residues. CDR3 sequence (DNA): TGCGCCAGCGAAGGGTGGGCTAGCGGGAGGGCCTATAAAGGCAATGAGCAGTTCTTC. This codes for CASEGWASGRAYKGNEQFF.

V is TRBV27 and J is TRBJ2-1, with D tentatively TRBD2 (6 bases). Germline lookup yields CDR1 MNHEY and CDR2 SMNVEV (reference sequence). The CDR3 covers 14 residues. With 4 bases removed from V and 3 bases from J, the gap between germline ends came to 10 bases. This CDR3 reads CASSYAGSYNEQFF. The CDR3 DNA reads TGTGCCAGCAGTTACGCGGGGAGCTACAATGAGCAGTTCTTC.

The V and J genes are TRBV6-2 or TRBV6-3 and TRBJ2-7; D perhaps matches TRBD2 (6 bases). There are 15 residues in the CDR3. CDR1 is MNHEY, CDR2 SVGEGT, per germline. V shed 0 bases and J shed 3 bases, with 12 bases lying between them. The CDR3 DNA reads TGTGCCAGCAGTTACTCGTCGGGGGAAATCTACGAGCAGTACTTC. It translates to CASSYSSGEIYEQYF.

This clone was picked up one time. This rearrangement joins TRBV19 to TRBJ1-5, with D perhaps TRBD1 (5 bases). Germline CDR1 is LNHDA and CDR2 is SQIVND (reference sequence). The CDR3 sequence is 15 residues long. V was clipped by 3 bases and J by 0 bases, with 9 bases between them. DNA for the CDR3: TGTGCCAGTAGTATGGACATCCTTAGCAATCAGCCCCAGCATTTT. Translating it yields CASSMDILSNQPQHF.

CDR3 amino acids: CASSSQREVTGELFF. The CDR3 DNA reads TGTGCCAGCAGTAGTCAGCGGGAGGTCACCGGGGAGCTGTTTTTT. The chain employs TRBV28 and TRBJ2-2, with 9 bases aligning to TRBD2. CDR1 and CDR2 from the germline V gene are MDHEN and SYDVKM. Trimming removed 5 bases from V and 4 bases from J; junction bases left unmatched: 5. This CDR3 is 15 amino acids long.

The chain recombines TRBV6-5 with TRBJ1-2, with 8 positions matching TRBD1. CDR1 is MNHEY and CDR2 is SVGAGI in the germline V gene. Trimming removed 4 bases from V and 6 bases from J; junction bases left unmatched: 10. The CDR3 runs to 15 residues. The CDR3 protein is CASSFIRQGWNGYTF. CDR3 DNA sequence: TGTGCCAGCAGTTTCATCAGACAGGGGTGGAATGGCTACACCTTC.

V usage is TRBV6-5 and J usage is TRBJ2-7; a weak D match, TRBD1 (5 bases). The V and J ends lost 7 bases and 3 bases respectively, with 16 bases between them. The CDR3 extends over 14 amino acids. The germline V gene encodes CDR1 MNHEY and CDR2 SVGAGI. CDR3 sequence reads: CASKSGFPIYEQYF. The CDR3 DNA reads TGTGCCAGCAAGTCAGGGTTCCCTATCTACGAGCAGTACTTC.

V and J are TRBV23-1 and TRBJ2-3, with 10 bases matching TRBD1. TRBV23-1 is known as an ORF, though its function is uncertain. Trimming removed 3 bases from V and 5 bases from J; junction bases left unmatched: 8. CDR3 length: 16 amino acids. DNA for the CDR3: TGCGCCAGCAGTCAGACCGACAGGGGGCGGTTAGATACGCAGTATTTT. It is translated as CASSQTDRGRLDTQYF.

The J gene is TRBJ2-7, the V gene TRBV20-1, with TRBD2 as a possible D gene (5 bases). The CDR3 length is 11 residues. The germline gives CDR1 DFQATT, CDR2 SNEGSKA (reference sequence). V lost 3 bases to trimming and J lost 2 bases, with 5 bases between them. CDR3 nucleotides: TGCAGTGCTAGGGAGGCCTACGAGCAGTACTTC. It is translated as CSAREAYEQYF.

The chain couples TRBV6-5 to TRBJ2-2, with D possibly TRBD2 on 5 matching bases. The length of the CDR3 is 15 residues. Deletions cut 0 bases from V and 1 base from J, with 6 bases between. Germline V gives CDR1 MNHEY, CDR2 SVGAGI. The CDR3 region is CASSYSLGNTGELFF. CDR3 DNA sequence: TGTGCCAGCAGTTACTCACTAGGGAACACCGGGGAGCTGTTTTTT.

The chain recombines TRBV11-3 with TRBJ2-1; D unresolved. The CDR3 runs 15 residues. Trimming pared 0 bases from V and 2 bases from J, leaving 8 bases between. Germline loops: CDR1 SGHNT, CDR2 YENEEA. The DNA for the CDR3 is TGTGCCAGCAGCTTAGATTTTGCAGCCTACAATGAGCAGTTCTTC. Its translation: CASSLDFAAYNEQFF.

This chain links TRBV29-1 with TRBJ2-7; 12 bases line up with TRBD2. The CDR3 sequence is 15 residues long. The junction had 8 bases not matched to a gene; V was cut back by 6 bases and J by 2 bases. Germline V lookup: CDR1 SQVTM, CDR2 ANQGSEA. The CDR3 loop reads CSVGGLAGSPYEQYF. The CDR3 DNA sequence: TGCAGCGTGGGGGGACTAGCGGGTTCACCCTACGAGCAGTACTTC.

The rearrangement uses TRBV10-1 and TRBJ1-5; D may be TRBD1 (5 bases). The CDR3 covers 16 residues. The germline V gene has CDR1 WNHNN and CDR2 SYGVQD (reference sequence). Trimming took 6 bases from V and 7 from J, leaving 22 bases between them. The DNA of the CDR3 is TGCGCCAGCAGGGGTTCGGGGGAAATACATCGACAGCCCCAGCATTTT. Amino acid sequence: CASRGSGEIHRQPQHF.

As for this clone: One end of the junction does not line up with germline, which may come from a read error. The V and J genes are TRBV19 and TRBJ1-4; a weak D match, TRBD1 (5 bases). Germline CDR1 and CDR2: LNHDA and SQIVND (reference sequence). The CDR3 loop spans 17 amino acids. CDR3: CASSPTLPGLTSWSAIF. The DNA of the CDR3 is TGTGCCAGTAGTCCAACCCTACCGGGACTCACGTCTTGGTCGGCGATTTTT.

The table lists this clone with a count of one. The chain uses TRBV27 and TRBJ2-2; TRBD2 is a possible D gene (5 bases). Germline CDR1 and CDR2: MNHEY and SMNVEV (reference sequence). Trimming took off 5 bases at V and 1 base at J, with 11 bases between the two ends. This CDR3 contains 15 residues. CDR3 DNA: TGTGCCAGCAGTCGAGGACTGAGGAACACCGGGGAGCTGTTTTTT. This translates into CASSRGLRNTGELFF.

The V call is TRBV5-5, the J call TRBJ1-1, with D uncertain. The CDR3 consists of 16 residues. Germline CDR1 SGHKS, CDR2 YYEKEE (reference sequence). V was trimmed by 0 bases and J by 0 bases, leaving 12 bases between them. This CDR3 reads CASSLGNRIMNTEAFF. In nucleotides, the CDR3 is TGTGCCAGCAGCTTGGGGAACAGAATTATGAACACTGAAGCTTTCTTT.

The chain is built from TRBV7-6 and TRBJ2-7; the D gene is possibly TRBD2 (6 bases). The V gene's germline CDR1 is SGHVS and CDR2 FNYEAQ. Trimming took off 5 bases at V and 1 base at J, with 15 bases between the two ends. The CDR3 is 15 residues long. Written as DNA, the CDR3 is TGTGCCAGCAGCACCAGCGGCGGGACGTCCTACGAGCAGTACTTC. Its protein product is CASSTSGGTSYEQYF.

The V gene is TRBV2, the J gene TRBJ1-1, with D uncertain. Germline V gene data show CDR1 as SNHLY and CDR2 as FYNNEI. There are 15 residues in the CDR3. Trimming stripped 4 bases from V and 0 bases from J, with 12 bases between. Written as DNA, the CDR3 is TGTGCCAGCAGTGCACGGGAAGGATTGAACACTGAAGCTTTCTTT. Protein sequence: CASSAREGLNTEAFF. Complete variable domain (other parts from reference TRBV2 and TRBJ1-1): EPEVTQTPSHQVTQMGQEVILRCVPISNHLYFYWYRQILGQKVEFLVSFYNNEISEKSEIFDDQFSVERPDGSNFTLKIRSTKLEDSAMYFCASSAREGLNTEAFFGQGTRLTVV.

The chain couples TRBV20-1 to TRBJ1-6; D is undetermined. Germline V gene data show CDR1 as DFQATT and CDR2 as SNEGSKA (reference sequence). This CDR3 spans 11 amino acids. Trimming took off 3 bases at V and 7 bases at J, with 4 bases between the two ends. Here the CDR3 reads CSASQNSPLHF. The CDR3 nucleotides read TGCAGTGCTAGCCAGAATTCACCCCTCCACTTT.

For the CDR3, the DNA is TGTGCCAGCAGCCTTATCACGGGACAAAGCTCCTATAATTCACCCCTCCACTTT. Translation: CASSLITGQSSYNSPLHF. This sequence joins TRBV4-2 and TRBJ1-6, with a possible D match to TRBD1 (6 bases). V lost 4 bases and J lost 0, with 16 bases in between. CDR1 and CDR2 from the germline V gene are LGHNA and YNFKEQ. The CDR3 length is 18 residues.

V and J are TRBV7-9 and TRBJ1-1, with D perhaps matching TRBD1 (5 bases). The V end was cut by 5 bases, the J end by 3 bases, with 10 bases between. The length of the CDR3 is 13 residues. The V gene's germline CDR1 is SEHNR and CDR2 FQNEAQ (reference sequence). CDR3 region: CASSPGGDTEAFF. The CDR3 DNA is TGTGCCAGCAGCCCCGGGGGGGACACTGAAGCTTTCTTT. The full variable domain, rest sourced from reference TRBV7-9 and TRBJ1-1, is DTGVSQNPRHKITKRGQNVTFRCDPISEHNRLYWYRQTLGQGPEFLTYFQNEAQLEKSRLLSDRFSAERPKGSFSTLEIQRTEQGDSAMYLCASSPGGDTEAFFGQGTRLTVV.